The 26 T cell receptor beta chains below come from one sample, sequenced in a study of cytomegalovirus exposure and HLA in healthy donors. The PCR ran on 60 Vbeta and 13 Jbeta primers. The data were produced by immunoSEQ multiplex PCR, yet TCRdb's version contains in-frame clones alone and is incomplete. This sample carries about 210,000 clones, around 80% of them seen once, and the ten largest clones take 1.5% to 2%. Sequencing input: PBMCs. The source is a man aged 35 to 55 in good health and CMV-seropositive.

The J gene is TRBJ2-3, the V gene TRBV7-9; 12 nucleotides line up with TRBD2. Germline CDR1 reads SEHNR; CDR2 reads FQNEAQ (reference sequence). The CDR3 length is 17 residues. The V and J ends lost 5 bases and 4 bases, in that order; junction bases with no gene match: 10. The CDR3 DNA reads TGTGCCAGCAGCCCGTCGACTAGCGGGAGAACGTCAGATACGCAGTATTTT. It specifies CASSPSTSGRTSDTQYF.

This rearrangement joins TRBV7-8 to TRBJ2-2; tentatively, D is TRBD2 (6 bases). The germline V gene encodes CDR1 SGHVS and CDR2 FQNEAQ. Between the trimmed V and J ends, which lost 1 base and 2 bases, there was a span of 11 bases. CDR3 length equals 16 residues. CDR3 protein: CASSLVGGVNTGELFF. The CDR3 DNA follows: TGTGCCAGCAGCTTAGTTGGCGGGGTCAACACCGGGGAGCTGTTTTTT.

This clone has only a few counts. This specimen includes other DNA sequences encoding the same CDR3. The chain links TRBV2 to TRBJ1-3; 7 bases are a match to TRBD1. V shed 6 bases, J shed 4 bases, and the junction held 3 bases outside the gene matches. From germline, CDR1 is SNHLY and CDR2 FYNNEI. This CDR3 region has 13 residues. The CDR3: CASRGQTGNTIYF. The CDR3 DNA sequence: TGTGCCAGCAGGGGACAGACGGGAAACACCATATATTTT.

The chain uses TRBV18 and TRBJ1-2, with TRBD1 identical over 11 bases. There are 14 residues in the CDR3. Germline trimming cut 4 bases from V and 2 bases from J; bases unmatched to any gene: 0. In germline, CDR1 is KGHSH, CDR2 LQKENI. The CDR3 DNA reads TGTGCCAGCTCACGGACAGGGGGCAACTATGGCTACACCTTC. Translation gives CASSRTGGNYGYTF. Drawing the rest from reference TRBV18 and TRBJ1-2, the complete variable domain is NAGVMQNPRHLVRRRGQEARLRCSPMKGHSHVYWYRQLPEEGLKFMVYLQKENIIDESGMPKERFSAEFPKEGPSILRIQQVVRGDSAAYFCASSRTGGNYGYTFGSGTRLTVV.

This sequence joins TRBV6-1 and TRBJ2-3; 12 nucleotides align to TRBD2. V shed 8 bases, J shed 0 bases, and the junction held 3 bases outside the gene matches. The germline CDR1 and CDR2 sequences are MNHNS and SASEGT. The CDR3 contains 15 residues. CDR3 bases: TGTGCCAGCCGTGGACTAGCGGGGAGCACAGATACGCAGTATTTT. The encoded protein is CASRGLAGSTDTQYF.

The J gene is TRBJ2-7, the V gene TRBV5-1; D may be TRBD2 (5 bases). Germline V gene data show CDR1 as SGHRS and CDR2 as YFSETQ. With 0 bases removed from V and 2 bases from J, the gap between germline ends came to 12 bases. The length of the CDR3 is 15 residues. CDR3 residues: CASSLEGGYPYEQYF. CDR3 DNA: TGCGCCAGCAGCTTGGAGGGCGGGTACCCCTACGAGCAGTACTTC.

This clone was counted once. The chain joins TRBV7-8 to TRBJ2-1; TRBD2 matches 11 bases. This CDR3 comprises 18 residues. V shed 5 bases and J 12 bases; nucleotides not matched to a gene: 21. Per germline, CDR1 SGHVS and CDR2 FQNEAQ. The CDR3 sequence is CASSVGLAGGPGGRRQFF. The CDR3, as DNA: TGTGCCAGCAGCGTTGGCCTAGCGGGAGGCCCAGGAGGGAGGAGGCAGTTCTTC.

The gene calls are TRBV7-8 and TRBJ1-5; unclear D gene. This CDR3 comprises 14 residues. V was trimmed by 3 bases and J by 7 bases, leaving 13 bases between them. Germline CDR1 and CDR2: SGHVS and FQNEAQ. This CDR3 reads CASSLESIMQPQHF. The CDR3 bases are TGTGCCAGCAGCTTGGAGAGTATTATGCAGCCCCAGCATTTT.

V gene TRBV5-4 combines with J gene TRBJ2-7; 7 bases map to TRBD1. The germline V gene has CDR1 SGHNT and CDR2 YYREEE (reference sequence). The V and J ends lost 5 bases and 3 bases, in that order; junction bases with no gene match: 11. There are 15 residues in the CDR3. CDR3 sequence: CASRTGLTGIYEQYF. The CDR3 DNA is TGTGCCAGCAGAACGGGGCTGACAGGGATCTACGAGCAGTACTTC.

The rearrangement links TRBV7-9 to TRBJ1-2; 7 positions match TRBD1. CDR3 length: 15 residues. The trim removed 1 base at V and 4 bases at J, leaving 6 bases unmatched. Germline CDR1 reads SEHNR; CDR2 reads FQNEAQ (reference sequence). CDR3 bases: TGTGCCAGCAGCTTAGGGGGACAGACGACCTATGGCTACACCTTC. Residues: CASSLGGQTTYGYTF.

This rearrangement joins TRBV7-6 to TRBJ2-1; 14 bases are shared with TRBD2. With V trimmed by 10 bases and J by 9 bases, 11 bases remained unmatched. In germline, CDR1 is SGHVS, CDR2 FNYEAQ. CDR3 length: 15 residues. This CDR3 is CATGTSGRAGGEQFF. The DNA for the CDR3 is TGTGCCACGGGGACTAGCGGGAGAGCGGGAGGTGAGCAGTTCTTC.

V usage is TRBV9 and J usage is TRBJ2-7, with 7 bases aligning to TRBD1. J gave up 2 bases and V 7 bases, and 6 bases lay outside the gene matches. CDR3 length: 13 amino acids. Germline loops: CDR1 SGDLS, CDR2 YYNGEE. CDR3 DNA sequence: TGTGCCAGCTCTCGACAGGGTGCCTACGAGCAGTACTTC. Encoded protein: CASSRQGAYEQYF.

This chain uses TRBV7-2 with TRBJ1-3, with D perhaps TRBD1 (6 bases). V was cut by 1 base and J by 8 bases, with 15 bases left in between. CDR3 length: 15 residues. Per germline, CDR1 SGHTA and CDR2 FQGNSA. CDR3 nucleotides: TGTGCCAGCAGCTTAGGGTATAGAGGGGGGGACACCATATATTTT. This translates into CASSLGYRGGDTIYF.

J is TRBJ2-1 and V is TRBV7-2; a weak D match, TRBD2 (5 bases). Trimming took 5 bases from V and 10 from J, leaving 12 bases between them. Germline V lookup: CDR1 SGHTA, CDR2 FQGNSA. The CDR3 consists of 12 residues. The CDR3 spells CASSPTGREQFF. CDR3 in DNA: TGTGCCAGCAGCCCGACGGGAAGAGAGCAGTTCTTC. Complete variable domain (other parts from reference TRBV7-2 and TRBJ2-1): GAGVSQSPSNKVTEKGKDVELRCDPISGHTALYWYRQSLGQGLEFLIYFQGNSAPDKSGLPSDRFSAERTGGSVSTLTIQRTQQEDSAVYLCASSPTGREQFFGPGTRLTVL.

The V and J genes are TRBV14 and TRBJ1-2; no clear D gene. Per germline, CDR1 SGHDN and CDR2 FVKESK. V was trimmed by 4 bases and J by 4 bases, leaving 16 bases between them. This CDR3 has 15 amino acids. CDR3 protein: CASSPHGARLYGYTF. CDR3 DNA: TGTGCCAGCAGCCCCCATGGAGCACGGCTCTATGGCTACACCTTC.

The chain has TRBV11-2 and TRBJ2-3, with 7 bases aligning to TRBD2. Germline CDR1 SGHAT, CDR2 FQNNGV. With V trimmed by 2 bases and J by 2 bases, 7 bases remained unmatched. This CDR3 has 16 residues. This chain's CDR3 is CASSLRPSGNTDTQYF. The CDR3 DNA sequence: TGTGCCAGCAGCTTAAGGCCTAGCGGAAACACAGATACGCAGTATTTT.

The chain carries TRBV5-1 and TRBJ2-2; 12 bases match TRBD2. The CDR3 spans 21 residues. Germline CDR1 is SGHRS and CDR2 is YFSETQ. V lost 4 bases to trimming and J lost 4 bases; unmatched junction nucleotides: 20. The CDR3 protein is CASSRQGRSSGRATATGELFF. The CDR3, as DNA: TGCGCCAGCAGCCGCCAGGGGAGGTCTAGCGGGAGGGCCACAGCCACCGGGGAGCTGTTTTTT.

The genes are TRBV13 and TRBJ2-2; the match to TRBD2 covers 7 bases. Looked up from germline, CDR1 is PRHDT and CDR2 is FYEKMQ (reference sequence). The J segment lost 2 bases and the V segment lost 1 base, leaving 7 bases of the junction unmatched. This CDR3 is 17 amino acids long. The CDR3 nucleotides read TGTGCCAGCAGCTTAGCCAAACTAGCGACAAACACCGGGGAGCTGTTTTTT. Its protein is CASSLAKLATNTGELFF.

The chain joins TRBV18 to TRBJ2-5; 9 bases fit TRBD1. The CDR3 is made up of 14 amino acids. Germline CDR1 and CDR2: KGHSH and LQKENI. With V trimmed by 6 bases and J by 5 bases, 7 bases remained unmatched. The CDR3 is CASSDGQGLETQYF. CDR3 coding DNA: TGTGCCAGCTCGGACGGACAGGGGCTTGAGACCCAGTACTTC.

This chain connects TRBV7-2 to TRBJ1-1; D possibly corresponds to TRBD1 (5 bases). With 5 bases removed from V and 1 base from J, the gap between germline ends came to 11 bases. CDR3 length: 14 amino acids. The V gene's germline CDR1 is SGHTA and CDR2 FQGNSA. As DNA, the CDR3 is TGTGCCAGCAGCACCGCGACAGCGAACACTGAAGCTTTCTTT. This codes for CASSTATANTEAFF.

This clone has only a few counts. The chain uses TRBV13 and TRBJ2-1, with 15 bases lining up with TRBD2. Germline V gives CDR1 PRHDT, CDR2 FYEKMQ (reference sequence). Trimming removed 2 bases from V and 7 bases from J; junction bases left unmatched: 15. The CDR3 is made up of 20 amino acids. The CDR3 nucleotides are TGTGCCAGCAGCTTATATACCCGGACTAGCGGGAGGGCCGGGAATAATGAGCAGTTCTTC. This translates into CASSLYTRTSGRAGNNEQFF. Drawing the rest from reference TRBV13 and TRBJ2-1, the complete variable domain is AAGVIQSPRHLIKEKRETATLKCYPIPRHDTVYWYQQGPGQDPQFLISFYEKMQSDKGSIPDRFSAQQFSDYHSELNMSSLELGDSALYFCASSLYTRTSGRAGNNEQFFGPGTRLTVL.

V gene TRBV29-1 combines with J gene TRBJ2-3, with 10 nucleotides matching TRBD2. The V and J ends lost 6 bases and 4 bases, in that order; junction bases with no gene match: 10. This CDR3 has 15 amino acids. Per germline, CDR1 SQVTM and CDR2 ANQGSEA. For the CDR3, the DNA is TGCAGCGTCTCGCTAGCGGGAGTTTCCCCAGATACGCAGTATTTT. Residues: CSVSLAGVSPDTQYF.

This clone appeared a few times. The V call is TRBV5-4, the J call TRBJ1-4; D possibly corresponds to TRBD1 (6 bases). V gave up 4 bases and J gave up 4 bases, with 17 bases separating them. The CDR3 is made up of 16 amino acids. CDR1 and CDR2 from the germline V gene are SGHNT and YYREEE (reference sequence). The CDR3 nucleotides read TGTGCCAGCAGCCCGGGAGGGACACGGCATAATGAAAAACTGTTTTTT. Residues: CASSPGGTRHNEKLFF.

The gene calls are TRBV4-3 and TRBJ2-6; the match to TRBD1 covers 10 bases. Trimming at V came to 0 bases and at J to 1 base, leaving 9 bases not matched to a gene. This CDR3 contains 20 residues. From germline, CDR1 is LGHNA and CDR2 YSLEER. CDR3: CASSQEQTGGLGSGANVLTF. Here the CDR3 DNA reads TGCGCCAGCAGCCAAGAGCAGACAGGGGGCCTAGGATCTGGGGCCAACGTCCTGACTTTC.

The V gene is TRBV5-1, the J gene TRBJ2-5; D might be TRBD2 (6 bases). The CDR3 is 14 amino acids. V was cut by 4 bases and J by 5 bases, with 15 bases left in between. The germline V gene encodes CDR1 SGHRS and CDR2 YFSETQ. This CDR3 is CASSRSGPRETQYF. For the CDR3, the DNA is TGCGCCAGCAGCCGTAGCGGCCCTAGGGAGACCCAGTACTTC.

DNA for the CDR3: TGTGCCAGTAGTATTTCGGACGGAGGTAGACTGTTTTTT. This encodes CASSISDGGRLFF. The chain recombines TRBV19 with TRBJ1-4; D remains ambiguous. Trimming stripped 3 bases from V and 13 bases from J, with 15 bases between. This CDR3 is built from 13 residues. The V gene's germline CDR1 is LNHDA and CDR2 SQIVND (reference sequence).